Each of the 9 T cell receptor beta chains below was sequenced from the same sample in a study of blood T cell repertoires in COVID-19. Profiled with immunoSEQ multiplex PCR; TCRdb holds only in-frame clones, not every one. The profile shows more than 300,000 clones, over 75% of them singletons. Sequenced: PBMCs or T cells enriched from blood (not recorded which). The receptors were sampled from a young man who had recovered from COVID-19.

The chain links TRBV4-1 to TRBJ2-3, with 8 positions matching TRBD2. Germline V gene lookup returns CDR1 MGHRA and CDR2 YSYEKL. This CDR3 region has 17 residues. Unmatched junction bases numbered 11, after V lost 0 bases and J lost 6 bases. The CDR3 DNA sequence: TGCGCCAGCAGCCAAGATTTTCCCAGCGGGAGTGGGGATACGCAGTATTTT. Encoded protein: CASSQDFPSGSGDTQYF.

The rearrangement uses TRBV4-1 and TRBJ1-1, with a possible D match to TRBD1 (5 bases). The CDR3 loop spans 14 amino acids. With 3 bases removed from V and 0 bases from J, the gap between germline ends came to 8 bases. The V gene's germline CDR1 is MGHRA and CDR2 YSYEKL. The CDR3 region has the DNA TGCGCCAGCAGCCAGATGACAGTGAACACTGAAGCTTTCTTT. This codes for CASSQMTVNTEAFF.

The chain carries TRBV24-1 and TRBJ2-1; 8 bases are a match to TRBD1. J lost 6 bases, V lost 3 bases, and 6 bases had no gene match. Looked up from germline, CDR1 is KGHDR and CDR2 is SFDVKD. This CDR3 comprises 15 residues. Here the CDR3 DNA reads TGTGCCACCAGTGATCCACAGGGGGTATTCAATGAGCAGTTCTTC. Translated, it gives CATSDPQGVFNEQFF.

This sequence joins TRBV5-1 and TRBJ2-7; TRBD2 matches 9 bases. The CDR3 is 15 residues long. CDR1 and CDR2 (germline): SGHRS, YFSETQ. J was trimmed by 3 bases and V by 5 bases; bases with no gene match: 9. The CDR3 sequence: CASSPIAGELYEQYF. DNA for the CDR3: TGCGCCAGCAGTCCAATAGCGGGGGAGCTCTACGAGCAGTACTTC.

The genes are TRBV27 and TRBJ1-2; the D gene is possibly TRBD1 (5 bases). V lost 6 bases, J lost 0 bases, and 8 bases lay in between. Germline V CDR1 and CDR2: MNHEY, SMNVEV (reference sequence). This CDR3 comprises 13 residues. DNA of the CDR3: TGTGCCAGCAGCCGGGGGGCTAACTATGGCTACACCTTC. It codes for CASSRGANYGYTF.

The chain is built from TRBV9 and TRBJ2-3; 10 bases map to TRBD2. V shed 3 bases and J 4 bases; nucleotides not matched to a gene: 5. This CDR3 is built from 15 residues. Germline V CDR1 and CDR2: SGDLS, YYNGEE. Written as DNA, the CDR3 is TGTGCCAGCAGCGCCAGCGGGGGGGCCGCAGATACGCAGTATTTT. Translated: CASSASGGAADTQYF.

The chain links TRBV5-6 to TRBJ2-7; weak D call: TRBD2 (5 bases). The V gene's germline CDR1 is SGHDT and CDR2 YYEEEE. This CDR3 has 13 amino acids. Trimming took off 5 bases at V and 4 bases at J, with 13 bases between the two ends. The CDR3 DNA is TGTGCCAGCAGTTCAGGACGGGGTTACGAGCAGTACTTC. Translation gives CASSSGRGYEQYF.

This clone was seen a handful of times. The CDR3 nucleotides are TGTGCCAGCAGCTTAGCGAGGAATGAAGCTTTCTTT. Protein product: CASSLARNEAFF. The chain couples TRBV11-2 to TRBJ1-1; D not resolved. Germline V gene sequence: CDR1 SGHAT, CDR2 FQNNGV. The CDR3 runs to 12 residues. Trimming cost V 1 base and J 7 bases, with 7 bases left between them. Complete variable domain (other parts from reference TRBV11-2 and TRBJ1-1): EAGVAQSPRYKIIEKRQSVAFWCNPISGHATLYWYQQILGQGPKLLIQFQNNGVVDDSQLPKDRFSAERLKGVDSTLKIQPAKLEDSAVYLCASSLARNEAFFGQGTRLTVV.

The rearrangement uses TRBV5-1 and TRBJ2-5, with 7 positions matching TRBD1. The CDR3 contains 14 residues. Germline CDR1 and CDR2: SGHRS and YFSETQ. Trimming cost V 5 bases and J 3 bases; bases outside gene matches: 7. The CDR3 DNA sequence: TGCGCCAGCAGACAGACAGGGAGCGAAGAGACCCAGTACTTC. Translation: CASRQTGSEETQYF.